This passage covers 26 T cell receptor beta chains from one sample sequenced in a study of blood T cell repertoires in COVID-19. Clones were sequenced by immunoSEQ multiplex PCR, and TCRdb holds only the in-frame ones, with some missing. The table includes about 64,000 clones, 88% detected once. The material sequenced was peripheral blood. The origin of the receptors is a woman between 55 and 75 years old with COVID-19, enrolled during active disease.

The chain employs TRBV30 and TRBJ1-3; the D is unclear. The CDR3 totals 11 residues. Trimming removed 1 base at V and 8 bases at J, with 6 bases between. Germline loops: CDR1 GTSNPN, CDR2 SVGIG (reference sequence). CDR3 in DNA: TGTGCCTGGAGTGCCCAGGACACCATATATTTT. Translating gives CAWSAQDTIYF.

V and J are TRBV6-5 and TRBJ2-7, with 10 nucleotides matching TRBD1. Per germline, CDR1 MNHEY and CDR2 SVGAGI. The CDR3 consists of 14 residues. V lost 5 bases to trimming and J lost 4 bases; unmatched junction nucleotides: 5. The chain's CDR3 is CASSRTGGVYEQYF. CDR3 coding DNA: TGTGCCAGCAGTAGGACAGGGGGGGTTTACGAGCAGTACTTC.

This chain links TRBV2 with TRBJ1-2; D may be TRBD1 (6 bases). CDR3 length: 14 residues. The germline CDR1 and CDR2 sequences are SNHLY and FYNNEI. V lost 3 bases and J 6 bases, leaving 14 bases between the germline ends. The CDR3 protein is CASSDVGAGNGYTF. The CDR3 region has the DNA TGTGCCAGCAGTGACGTGGGGGCAGGGAATGGCTACACCTTC.

J is TRBJ1-2 and V is TRBV28; D might be TRBD1 (5 bases). The CDR3 contains 15 residues. Trimming cost V 3 bases and J 0 bases, with 11 bases left between them. Germline CDR1 MDHEN, CDR2 SYDVKM. CDR3 region: CASSFGDRANYGYTF. The CDR3 DNA sequence: TGTGCCAGCAGTTTCGGAGACAGAGCTAACTATGGCTACACCTTC.

The chain combines TRBV3-1 (or the pseudogene TRBV3-2) with TRBJ1-1, with 7 positions matching TRBD1. J gave up 4 bases and V 4 bases, and 3 bases lay outside the gene matches. The CDR3 extends over 13 amino acids. Per germline, CDR1 LGHDT and CDR2 YNNKEL (reference sequence). The DNA of the CDR3 is TGTGCCAGCAGCCCACAGGGGAGCACTGAAGCTTTCTTT. Translating gives CASSPQGSTEAFF.

In its sample, this clone was seen once. The J gene is TRBJ2-7, the V gene TRBV11-3; D ambiguous. CDR1 is SGHNT, CDR2 YENEEA, per germline. The CDR3 contains 14 residues. Trimming took 5 bases from V and 2 from J, leaving 13 bases between them. The CDR3 nucleotides are TGTGCCAGCAGCGACACCTTCCGGCCCTACGAGCAGTACTTC. Encoded protein: CASSDTFRPYEQYF.

The V and J genes are TRBV10-1 and TRBJ2-5; the D is unclear. The CDR3 covers 12 residues. V was pared by 6 bases and J by 5 bases, with 10 bases between. Germline CDR1 is WNHNN and CDR2 is SYGVQD (reference sequence). Written as DNA, the CDR3 is TGCGCCAGCAGCCCCGGCAGGGAGACCCAGTACTTC. Translated, it gives CASSPGRETQYF.

The rearrangement uses TRBV28 and TRBJ1-4; D is unresolved. The germline gives CDR1 MDHEN, CDR2 SYDVKM. The CDR3 runs to 13 residues. The V gene lost 4 bases and the J gene lost 12 bases, with 15 bases spanning the gap. The CDR3: CASSSRRVTELFF. The DNA of the CDR3 is TGTGCCAGCAGTTCCCGCCGGGTTACGGAACTGTTTTTT.

The V and J genes are TRBV15 and TRBJ1-5; the D gene is possibly TRBD1 (5 bases). V was trimmed by 4 bases and J by 0 bases, leaving 19 bases between them. This CDR3 spans 18 amino acids. Germline-derived CDR1 and CDR2 are LNHNV and YYDKDF (reference sequence). CDR3 DNA sequence: TGTGCCACCAGCACCACAATTTGGGGGGACGGTAGCAATCAGCCCCAGCATTTT. Protein: CATSTTIWGDGSNQPQHF.

This sequence joins TRBV19 and TRBJ1-2; a possible D gene is TRBD1 (5 bases). The germline gives CDR1 LNHDA, CDR2 SQIVND (reference sequence). Trimming took off 3 bases at V and 6 bases at J, with 11 bases between the two ends. The CDR3 is 13 amino acids. CDR3 in amino acids: CASSMFQGHGYTF. The CDR3, as DNA: TGTGCCAGTAGTATGTTTCAGGGCCATGGCTACACCTTC.

This rearrangement joins TRBV29-1 to TRBJ2-3, with 11 bases lining up with TRBD2. CDR3 length equals 16 residues. Trimming at V came to 2 bases and at J to 2 bases, leaving 6 bases not matched to a gene. Germline CDR1 and CDR2: SQVTM and ANQGSEA. The DNA of the CDR3 is TGCAGCGTTGAAAGGGCTAGCGGGAGGATCACAGATACGCAGTATTTT. The encoded protein is CSVERASGRITDTQYF.

The rearrangement joins TRBV5-1 to TRBJ1-1; weak D call: TRBD1 (6 bases). This CDR3 has 14 amino acids. The V and J ends lost 3 bases and 1 base respectively, with 10 bases between them. CDR1 and CDR2 from the germline V gene are SGHRS and YFSETQ. The CDR3 nucleotides are TGCGCCAGCAGCTCCCAGGGACAGAACACTGAAGCTTTCTTT. Its translation: CASSSQGQNTEAFF.

This sequence joins TRBV2 and TRBJ1-6, with 7 bases fitting TRBD1. The CDR3 totals 14 residues. The germline CDR1 and CDR2 sequences are SNHLY and FYNNEI. V shed 6 bases and J 9 bases; nucleotides not matched to a gene: 8. CDR3 bases: TGTGCCAGCAGCCTACAGGGGTTGGGTTCACCCCTCCACTTT. This sequence encodes CASSLQGLGSPLHF.

The genes are TRBV12-3 or TRBV12-4 and TRBJ1-2, with D possibly TRBD1 on 6 matching bases. This CDR3 is built from 13 residues. Trimming stripped 0 bases from V and 12 bases from J, with 14 bases between. CDR3 amino acids: CASSLAHGGPDTF. The CDR3 DNA sequence: TGTGCCAGCAGTTTAGCGCACGGGGGGCCCGACACCTTC.

The count of this clone is one. The chain uses TRBV14 and TRBJ2-1; tentatively, D is TRBD1 (5 bases). The CDR3 is 16 amino acids. Germline CDR1 reads SGHDN; CDR2 reads FVKESK. V shed 4 bases and J shed 0 bases, with 13 bases lying between them. CDR3: CASSPDILTSYNEQFF. CDR3 sequence (DNA): TGTGCCAGCAGCCCGGACATCTTAACCTCCTACAATGAGCAGTTCTTC.

The CDR3 loop is CASRREWATDTQYF. In DNA form, the CDR3 reads TGTGCCAGCCGGCGGGAGTGGGCCACAGATACGCAGTATTTT. The chain joins TRBV2 to TRBJ2-3; TRBD2 matches 7 bases. With 8 bases clipped from V and 2 bases from J, the junction kept 7 bases outside the gene matches. Germline CDR1 is SNHLY and CDR2 is FYNNEI. The CDR3 extends over 14 amino acids. The whole variable domain, filled in from reference TRBV2 and TRBJ2-3, reads EPEVTQTPSHQVTQMGQEVILRCVPISNHLYFYWYRQILGQKVEFLVSFYNNEISEKSEIFDDQFSVERPDGSNFTLKIRSTKLEDSAMYFCASRREWATDTQYFGPGTRLTVL.

This clone was seen only once. In DNA form, the CDR3 reads TGTGCCAGCAGCCAATTCGCGGTTGGGCTCGGGAATACGCAGTATTTT. This codes for CASSQFAVGLGNTQYF. J is TRBJ2-3 and V is TRBV3-1 (or the pseudogene TRBV3-2); weak D call: TRBD2 (5 bases). CDR3 length: 16 residues. Per germline, CDR1 LGHDT and CDR2 YNNKEL (reference sequence). Trimming left V 2 bases short and J 7 bases short, with 19 bases between.

In this sample, this clone is medium-sized (0.01 to 0.1%). V and J are TRBV2 and TRBJ1-2; D is unresolved. Germline CDR1 is SNHLY and CDR2 is FYNNEI. Trimming cost V 10 bases and J 6 bases, with 15 bases left between them. The CDR3 runs 12 residues. This CDR3 reads CAIPPTVDGYTF. CDR3 in DNA: TGTGCCATCCCGCCCACAGTGGATGGCTACACCTTC.

The chain joins TRBV12-5 to TRBJ2-2; 10 bases map to TRBD1. The germline CDR1 and CDR2 sequences are LGHNT and FRNRAP. The CDR3 consists of 13 residues. CDR3 DNA: TGTGCCGACAGGGGGCCCAACACCGGGGAGCTGTTTTTT. Translation: CADRGPNTGELFF.

The CDR3 is CASSPGTGPIYEQYF. CDR3 DNA sequence: TGTGCCAGCAGTCCCGGGACAGGGCCCATCTACGAGCAGTACTTC. This chain joins TRBV6-2 or TRBV6-3 and TRBJ2-7; 9 nucleotides agree with TRBD1. This CDR3 spans 15 amino acids. After removal of 5 bases from V and 3 bases from J, the junction contained 8 bases not matched to a gene. In germline, CDR1 is MNHEY, CDR2 SVGEGT.

This rearrangement joins TRBV4-1 to TRBJ1-1, with no clear D. Trimming took off 2 bases at V and 2 bases at J, with 12 bases between the two ends. The CDR3 runs to 15 residues. Germline V gene lookup returns CDR1 MGHRA and CDR2 YSYEKL. CDR3 sequence reads: CASSQTQKVNTEAFF. CDR3 in DNA: TGCGCCAGCAGCCAAACCCAGAAAGTTAACACTGAAGCTTTCTTT.

The chain joins TRBV12-5 to TRBJ1-6; D remains unclear. This CDR3 has 13 residues. V was shortened by 4 bases and J by 5 bases, with 6 bases between the two germline ends. The germline V gene encodes CDR1 LGHNT and CDR2 FRNRAP. The CDR3 loop is CASGWRNNSPLHF. The CDR3 bases are TGTGCTAGTGGTTGGCGGAATAATTCACCCCTCCACTTT.

DNA for the CDR3: TGTGCCAGCTCACCGCCCCTAGCGGCCTCCTACAATGAGCAGTTCTTC. Translating it yields CASSPPLAASYNEQFF. The chain couples TRBV18 to TRBJ2-1; 7 nucleotides agree with TRBD2. Trimming removed 3 bases from V and 0 bases from J; junction bases left unmatched: 5. Germline loops: CDR1 KGHSH, CDR2 LQKENI. The CDR3 length is 16 residues.

The V and J genes are TRBV6-5 and TRBJ1-2; D remains unclear. Germline CDR1 reads MNHEY; CDR2 reads SVGAGI. The CDR3 has 12 residues. V lost 7 bases and J lost 10, with 16 bases in between. The chain's CDR3 is CASTPGSLDYTF. The CDR3 DNA reads as TGTGCCAGCACCCCGGGGAGTCTGGACTACACCTTC.

V is TRBV5-4 and J is TRBJ1-2; 7 bases line up with TRBD1. Germline V gene data show CDR1 as SGHNT and CDR2 as YYREEE (reference sequence). This CDR3 has 15 residues. With 0 bases clipped from V and 2 bases from J, the junction kept 4 bases outside the gene matches. CDR3 sequence (DNA): TGTGCCAGCAGCTTGGGACAGGGAGAGAACTATGGCTACACCTTC. Its protein is CASSLGQGENYGYTF.

The CDR3 nucleotides are TGCAGCGTTGAAGAACCCGGGAAGTACTATGGCTACACCTTC. Translated, it gives CSVEEPGKYYGYTF. The J gene is TRBJ1-2, the V gene TRBV29-1; D remains ambiguous. V lost 0 bases and J lost 3, with 11 bases in between. Germline V CDR1 and CDR2: SQVTM, ANQGSEA. This CDR3 is 14 amino acids long.